The 24 T cell receptor beta chains below come from one sample, sequenced in a study of human T cells and chemical hapten exposure. Time point here: pre-sensitization, week 0. Treatment here: therapeutic diphenylcyclopropenone sensitization with weekly scalp DPC. TCRdb ran MiXCR on the RACE reads and lists one entry per CDR3 protein. The data show some 300,000 distinct CDR3 sequences, around 5.5% seen once. The sample in question was whole blood, obtained in connection with sensitization to the hapten diphenylcyclopropenone (DPC). The receptors were sampled from a woman between 18 and 30 years old with alopecia areata. Some clones in this sample may be carry-over from other donors' samples.

This chain connects TRBV27 to TRBJ2-7, with D maybe TRBD1 (5 bases). Germline CDR1 MNHEY, CDR2 SMNVEV (reference sequence). V lost 3 bases and J lost 0, with 12 bases in between. This CDR3 has 15 residues. CDR3 DNA: TGTGCCAGCAGTTTGAAGGGGCAGAGCTCCTACGAGCAGTACTTC. Translation gives CASSLKGQSSYEQYF.

The J gene is TRBJ2-7, the V gene TRBV5-1; 11 bases line up with TRBD2. CDR1 and CDR2 (germline): SGHRS, YFSETQ. CDR3 length equals 16 residues. J lost 2 bases, V lost 5 bases, and 9 bases had no gene match. CDR3: CASSKGTSGETYEQYF. The CDR3 nucleotides read TGCGCCAGCAGTAAAGGGACTAGCGGCGAGACCTACGAGCAGTACTTC.

This clonotype was seen a handful of times. The CDR3 bases are TGTGCCAGCTCACCCTCCGGTGGGGAGGCAGGAAACACCATATATTTT. This sequence encodes CASSPSGGEAGNTIYF. V and J are TRBV18 and TRBJ1-3; D is unresolved. This CDR3 region has 16 residues. The germline V gene has CDR1 KGHSH and CDR2 LQKENI. Trimming took 3 bases from V and 4 from J, leaving 16 bases between them.

Ten or more counts support this clonotype. The V call is TRBV4-3, the J call TRBJ2-3; D is undetermined. The CDR3 contains 14 residues. Germline lookup yields CDR1 LGHNA and CDR2 YSLEER. Trimming took off 1 base at V and 6 bases at J, with 11 bases between the two ends. CDR3 region: CASSQAANMDTQYF. In DNA form, the CDR3 reads TGCGCCAGCAGCCAAGCTGCTAACATGGATACGCAGTATTTT.

This clonotype was counted ten times or more. This rearrangement joins TRBV11-2 to TRBJ2-3, with TRBD2 identical over 12 bases. Trimming removed 2 bases from V and 6 bases from J; junction bases left unmatched: 9. Germline CDR1 SGHAT, CDR2 FQNNGV. The CDR3 consists of 17 residues. The CDR3 DNA sequence: TGTGCCAGCAGCTTACGGACTAGCGGGACGGTTACGGATACGCAGTATTTT. Translating it yields CASSLRTSGTVTDTQYF.

In its sample, this clonotype was seen many times. This chain links TRBV5-4 with TRBJ2-5; 9 bases match TRBD2. The ends lost 4 bases at V and 5 bases at J; junction bases unmatched: 9. Germline CDR1 and CDR2: SGHNT and YYREEE (reference sequence). CDR3 length: 15 residues. CDR3 in amino acids: CASSAGLARAETQYF. CDR3 DNA sequence: TGTGCCAGCAGCGCCGGACTAGCGCGGGCCGAGACCCAGTACTTC.

The gene calls are TRBV6-1 and TRBJ1-5; maybe TRBD1 (6 bases). The CDR3 totals 19 residues. Trimming pared 6 bases from V and 4 bases from J, leaving 28 bases between. Germline V lookup: CDR1 MNHNS, CDR2 SASEGT. DNA of the CDR3: TGTGCCAGCAGGGGCGCCCGACCTGGGACAAACGGGAGAAATCAGCCCCAGCATTTT. Translating it yields CASRGARPGTNGRNQPQHF.

This clonotype has a handful of counts. The gene calls are TRBV18 and TRBJ1-3, with a tentative D call TRBD1 (6 bases). This CDR3 is built from 15 residues. The germline CDR1 and CDR2 sequences are KGHSH and LQKENI. Between the trimmed V and J ends, which lost 6 bases and 2 bases, there was a span of 14 bases. This CDR3 is CASSPGQPAGNTIYF. The CDR3, as DNA: TGTGCCAGCTCTCCTGGACAGCCGGCTGGAAACACCATATATTTT.

This clonotype has a handful of counts. The chain employs TRBV3-1 and TRBJ2-2; D possibly uses TRBD1 or TRBD2 (5 bases each). V was shortened by 1 base and J by 5 bases, with 11 bases between the two germline ends. Germline V CDR1 and CDR2: LGHDT, YNNKEL (reference sequence). The CDR3 spans 15 residues. Here the CDR3 DNA reads TGTGCCAGCAGCCAAGCGGGGCGCGGGACCGGGGAGCTGTTTTTT. It codes for CASSQAGRGTGELFF.

Only a few counts were recorded for this clonotype. The CDR3 DNA follows: TGTGCCATCAGTGAGTCTAGGATCGGATCCTACGAGCAGTACTTC. Amino acid sequence: CAISESRIGSYEQYF. This chain connects TRBV10-3 to TRBJ2-7; D gene uncertain. V shed 0 bases and J shed 1 base, with 10 bases lying between them. CDR3 length: 15 amino acids. Germline CDR1 ENHRY, CDR2 SYGVKD.

This clonotype came up many times. V is TRBV4-3 and J is TRBJ1-1; D not certain. Germline CDR1 and CDR2: LGHNA and YSLEER. The length of the CDR3 is 13 residues. Trimming stripped 0 bases from V and 4 bases from J, with 6 bases between. The CDR3 loop reads CASSQEMGTEAFF. The CDR3 nucleotides are TGCGCCAGCAGCCAAGAAATGGGCACTGAAGCTTTCTTT.

CDR3 sequence reads: CASSQVPALNEKLFF. The CDR3 coding sequence is TGTGCCAGCAGCCAAGTGCCAGCCCTTAATGAAAAACTGTTTTTT. The chain joins TRBV4-2 to TRBJ1-4; the D is unclear. The V end lost 1 base, the J end lost 4 bases, and 10 bases lay between the germline ends. Germline V gene data show CDR1 as LGHNA and CDR2 as YNFKEQ. The CDR3 spans 15 residues.

This clonotype was observed a handful of times. The V gene is TRBV9, the J gene TRBJ2-2; the match to TRBD1 covers 7 bases. This CDR3 is 17 amino acids long. Trimming removed 4 bases from V and 2 bases from J; junction bases left unmatched: 11. In germline, CDR1 is SGDLS, CDR2 YYNGEE. The CDR3 nucleotides read TGTGCCAGCAGCTTCACGGGACAGTCCCTAAACACCGGGGAGCTGTTTTTT. Protein product: CASSFTGQSLNTGELFF.

The table lists this clonotype with many counts. The rearrangement uses TRBV5-6 and TRBJ1-5; 7 nucleotides match TRBD1. V trimming: 4 bases; J trimming: 4 bases; junction bases outside the gene matches: 5. Germline V gene lookup returns CDR1 SGHDT and CDR2 YYEEEE. The CDR3 has 14 residues. CDR3 region: CASSHRGPNQPQHF. CDR3 in DNA: TGTGCCAGCAGCCACAGGGGCCCGAATCAGCCCCAGCATTTT.

The J gene is TRBJ2-1, the V gene TRBV6-2 or TRBV6-3; D gene ambiguous. CDR1 is MNHEY and CDR2 is SVGEGT in the germline V gene. This CDR3 comprises 12 residues. Trimming shortened V by 4 bases and J by 7 bases, and 8 bases separated the two germline ends. The CDR3 DNA is TGTGCCAGCAGTTTCGTGGAGAATGAGCAGTTCTTC. This gives the protein CASSFVENEQFF.

This clonotype was counted between two and nine times. The genes are TRBV7-9 and TRBJ2-7; D is unresolved. Germline values: CDR1 SEHNR, CDR2 FQNEAQ (reference sequence). V was cut by 1 base and J by 6 bases, with 10 bases left in between. The CDR3 runs to 13 residues. As DNA, the CDR3 is TGTGCCAGCAGCTTAGTCGGAGCGACCGAGCAGTACTTC. Its translation: CASSLVGATEQYF. The complete variable domain, with remaining parts taken from reference TRBV7-9 and TRBJ2-7, reads DTGVSQNPRHKITKRGQNVTFRCDPISEHNRLYWYRQTLGQGPEFLTYFQNEAQLEKSRLLSDRFSAERPKGSFSTLEIQRTEQGDSAMYLCASSLVGATEQYFGPGTRLTVT.

This clonotype was counted at least ten times. This chain uses TRBV7-2 with TRBJ2-1, with D hard to call. The CDR3 length is 12 residues. With 1 base removed from V and 9 bases from J, the gap between germline ends came to 7 bases. Germline assignment: CDR1 SGHTA and CDR2 FQGNSA. The CDR3 region is CASSLVRTEQFF. DNA of the CDR3: TGTGCCAGCAGCTTAGTAAGGACTGAGCAGTTCTTC. The whole variable domain, filled in from reference TRBV7-2 and TRBJ2-1, reads GAGVSQSPSNKVTEKGKDVELRCDPISGHTALYWYRQSLGQGLEFLIYFQGNSAPDKSGLPSDRFSAERTGGSVSTLTIQRTQQEDSAVYLCASSLVRTEQFFGPGTRLTVL.

The chain is built from TRBV6-2 or TRBV6-3 and TRBJ2-3; D is unresolved. CDR3 length: 15 residues. Germline loops: CDR1 MNHEY, CDR2 SVGEGT. Trimming took off 2 bases at V and 2 bases at J, with 11 bases between the two ends. The CDR3 here is CASSYPNTLTDTQYF. The DNA for the CDR3 is TGTGCCAGCAGTTACCCAAACACTCTCACAGATACGCAGTATTTT.

This clonotype came up a few times. This chain joins TRBV12-3 or TRBV12-4 and TRBJ1-5; 10 bases match TRBD1. The CDR3 has 16 residues. V lost 5 bases and J lost 4; bases outside the gene matches: 8. CDR3 region: CASSMDRGMSNQPQHF. The DNA for the CDR3 is TGTGCCAGCAGTATGGACAGGGGGATGTCTAATCAGCCCCAGCATTTT.

This clonotype was counted many times. The chain uses TRBV20-1 and TRBJ2-7, with 9 bases fitting TRBD1. The CDR3 runs 16 residues. Germline-derived CDR1 and CDR2 are DFQATT and SNEGSKA (reference sequence). Trimming at V came to 1 base and at J to 1 base, leaving 8 bases not matched to a gene. The CDR3, as DNA: TGCAGTGCTAGAGCCATTCCGGGACAGGGTTCCTACGAGCAGTACTTC. Translation: CSARAIPGQGSYEQYF.

The rearrangement links TRBV7-9 to TRBJ2-3; 12 nucleotides line up with TRBD1. J was trimmed by 4 bases and V by 4 bases; bases with no gene match: 3. This CDR3 has 15 residues. Germline loops: CDR1 SEHNR, CDR2 FQNEAQ (reference sequence). The DNA of the CDR3 is TGTGCCAGCAGCTCGGGACAGGGGGCCCCAGATACGCAGTATTTT. Translated, it gives CASSSGQGAPDTQYF.

This clonotype has a count of ten or more. This chain connects TRBV7-6 to TRBJ2-2, with D unclear. V gave up 5 bases and J gave up 8 bases, with 12 bases separating them. Germline CDR1 is SGHVS and CDR2 is FNYEAQ. The CDR3 is 13 residues long. The CDR3 is CASSREWRGELFF. The CDR3, as DNA: TGTGCCAGCAGCCGAGAGTGGCGAGGGGAGCTGTTTTTT.

This clonotype was observed a handful of times. The DNA of the CDR3 is TGCAGCGGGATCTTGGCAGGGGGCGTCGATCAGCCCCAGCATTTT. This translates into CSGILAGGVDQPQHF. The rearrangement uses TRBV29-1 and TRBJ1-5; 8 bases are a match to TRBD1. V shed 7 bases, J shed 5 bases, and the junction held 13 bases outside the gene matches. The CDR3 has 15 amino acids. Germline V gene data show CDR1 as SQVTM and CDR2 as ANQGSEA.

This clonotype has more than one count but fewer than ten. The V and J genes are TRBV4-1 and TRBJ1-1; the D gene is possibly TRBD1 (5 bases). V lost 6 bases and J lost 4, with 15 bases in between. Per germline, CDR1 MGHRA and CDR2 YSYEKL. The CDR3 has 14 amino acids. The CDR3 DNA reads TGCGCCAGCAGACGGGACTTATCGGCCACTGAAGCTTTCTTT. Translating gives CASRRDLSATEAFF.